What follows describes a single TCR beta chain. The data stem from a study of blood T cells in healthy people across ages. The CDR3 totals 14 residues. Germline CDR1 is MNHEY and CDR2 is SVGEGT. Trimming stripped 5 bases from V and 4 bases from J, with 11 bases between. A second PCR of about 7 to 12 cycles used a sample-barcoded 5' primer and a J-beta primer mix. MiXCR, applied by TCRdb to the 5' RACE reads, yields one record per CDR3 protein. This sample has around 780,000 distinct CDR3 sequences, with just over 55% found just once. The specimen was blood. The chain carries TRBV6-2 or TRBV6-3 and TRBJ2-2, with D tentatively TRBD1 or TRBD2 (6 bases each). The clonotype comes from a middle-aged man in good health. CDR3 nucleotide sequence: TGTGCCAGCAGTGCGGGACACGGCACCGGGGAGCTGTTTTTT. Residues: CASSAGHGTGELFF.